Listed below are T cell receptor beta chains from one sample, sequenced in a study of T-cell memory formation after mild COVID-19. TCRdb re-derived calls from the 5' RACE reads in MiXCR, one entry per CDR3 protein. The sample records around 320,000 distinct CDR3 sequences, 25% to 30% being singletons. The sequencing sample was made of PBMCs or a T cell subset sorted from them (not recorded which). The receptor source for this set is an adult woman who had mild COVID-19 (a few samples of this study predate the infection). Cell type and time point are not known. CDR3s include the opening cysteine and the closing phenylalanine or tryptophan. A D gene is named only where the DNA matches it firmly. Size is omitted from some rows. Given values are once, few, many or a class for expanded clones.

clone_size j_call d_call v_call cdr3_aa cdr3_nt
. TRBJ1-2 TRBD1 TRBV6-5 CASSGTVTNYGYTF TGTGCCAGCAGCGGGACAGTTACTAACTATGGCTACACCTTC
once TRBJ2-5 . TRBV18 CASSPTLQETQYF TGTGCCAGCTCACCAACCCTCCAAGAGACCCAGTACTTC
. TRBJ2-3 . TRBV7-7 CASSPNRAGSTDTQYF TGTGCTAGCAGCCCGAACAGGGCGGGAAGCACAGATACGCAGTATTTT
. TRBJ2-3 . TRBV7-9 CASSFELGADTQYF TGTGCCAGCAGCTTCGAACTCGGGGCAGATACGCAGTATTTT
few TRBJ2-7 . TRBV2 CASSYIQTGLAYEQYF TGTGCCAGCAGTTACATTCAAACAGGGCTTGCCTACGAGCAGTACTTC
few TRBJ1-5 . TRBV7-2 CASSLPGGVNQPQHF TGTGCCAGCAGCTTACCCGGGGGGGTCAATCAGCCCCAGCATTTT
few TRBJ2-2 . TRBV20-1 CSARPRETGELFF TGCAGTGCTAGACCCCGAGAAACCGGGGAGCTGTTTTTT
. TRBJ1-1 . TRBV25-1 CASSDRGESTEAFF TGTGCCAGCAGTGACCGAGGGGAGAGCACTGAAGCTTTCTTT
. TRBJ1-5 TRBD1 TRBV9 CASSADRGGGPQHF TGTGCCAGCAGCGCCGACAGGGGAGGGGGGCCCCAGCATTTT
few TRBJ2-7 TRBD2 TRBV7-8 CASSYSGSDISYEQYF TGTGCCAGCAGCTACAGCGGGAGTGATATTTCCTACGAGCAGTACTTC
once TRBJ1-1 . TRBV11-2 CASSLEAGAFF TGTGCCAGCAGCTTAGAGGCCGGAGCTTTCTTT
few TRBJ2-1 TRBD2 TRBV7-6 CASSLDQREDYNEQFF TGTGCCAGCAGCTTAGACCAGCGGGAGGATTACAATGAGCAGTTCTTC
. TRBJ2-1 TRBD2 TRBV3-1 CASSQELGRGSYNEQFF TGTGCCAGCAGCCAAGAACTAGGGAGGGGCTCCTACAATGAGCAGTTCTTC
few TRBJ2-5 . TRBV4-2 CASSQEWVGETQYF TGTGCCAGCAGCCAAGAGTGGGTTGGAGAGACCCAGTACTTC
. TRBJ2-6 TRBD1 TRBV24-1 CATSDSRTGEANVLTF TGTGCCACCAGTGATAGCAGGACAGGGGAAGCCAACGTCCTGACTTTC
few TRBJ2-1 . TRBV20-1 CSARAGGGFRNEQFF TGCAGTGCTAGAGCCGGAGGGGGGTTTAGAAATGAGCAGTTCTTC
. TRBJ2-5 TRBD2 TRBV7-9 CASSLTSGGRRETQYF TGTGCCAGCAGCTTAACTAGCGGGGGGCGAAGAGAGACCCAGTACTTC
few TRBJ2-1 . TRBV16 CASSQSRGGNEQFF TGTGCCAGCAGCCAATCTAGAGGGGGCAATGAGCAGTTCTTC
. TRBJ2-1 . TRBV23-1 CASRSRYRADLYNEQFF TGCGCCAGCAGGTCAAGATACCGGGCCGATCTTTACAATGAGCAGTTCTTC
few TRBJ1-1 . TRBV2 CASSELQEKAFF TGTGCCAGCAGTGAGTTGCAGGAGAAAGCTTTCTTT
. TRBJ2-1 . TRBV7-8 CASSFRDNLYNEQFF TGTGCCAGCAGTTTCAGGGACAATCTGTACAATGAGCAGTTCTTC
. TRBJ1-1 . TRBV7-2 CASSLLRNTEAFF TGTGCCAGCAGCCTCCTTAGAAACACTGAAGCTTTCTTT
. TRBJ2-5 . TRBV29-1 CSVRGPGNQETQYF TGCAGCGTTCGAGGGCCGGGGAATCAAGAGACCCAGTACTTC
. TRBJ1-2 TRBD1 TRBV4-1 CASSRTGALYGYTF TGCGCCAGCAGCCGGACAGGAGCTCTCTATGGCTACACCTTC
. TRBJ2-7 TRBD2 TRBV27 CASSPGGQHYEQYF TGTGCCAGCAGTCCGGGGGGGCAACACTACGAGCAGTACTTC
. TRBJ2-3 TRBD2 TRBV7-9 CASQMTSGVVGLTDTQYF TGTGCCAGCCAGATGACTAGCGGAGTCGTGGGACTCACAGATACGCAGTATTTT
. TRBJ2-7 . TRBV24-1 CATSDFSGYEQYF TGTGCCACCAGTGATTTTTCGGGGTATGAGCAGTACTTC
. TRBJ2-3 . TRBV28 CASTVEDTQYF TGTGCCAGCACAGTGGAAGATACGCAGTATTTT
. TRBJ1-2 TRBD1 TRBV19 CASGTASNYGYTF TGTGCCAGCGGGACAGCATCTAACTATGGCTACACCTTC
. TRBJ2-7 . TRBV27 CASSLMGAGDTYEQYF TGTGCCAGCAGTTTAATGGGGGCAGGGGATACCTACGAGCAGTACTTC
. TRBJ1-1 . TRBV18 CASSPPQNTEAFF TGTGCCAGCTCACCACCGCAGAACACTGAAGCTTTCTTT